The clone carrying this TCR beta chain showed up many times. What it binds is unknown. Tagging with unique molecular identifiers was applied to individual cDNA molecules. MiXCR, applied by TCRdb to the 5' RACE reads, yields one record per CDR3 protein. The data contain 25,000 to 35,000 distinct CDR3 sequences, about 5.7% of them singletons. This entry is derived from a study of early T cells in non-severe SARS-CoV-2 infection. Across the whole study: The authors sequenced bulk RNA from unsorted whole blood, leaving chains unpaired.

The CDR3 contains 15 residues. V shed 6 bases and J 7 bases; nucleotides not matched to a gene: 9. Looked up from germline, CDR1 is SGHRS and CDR2 is YFSETQ. Study results and limitations: Lookups in VDJdb leaned toward anti-spike CD8 responses and missed private and CD4 specificities.

The sequenced material came from whole blood. The V call is TRBV5-1, the J call TRBJ2-1, with TRBD2 matching over 11 bases. The receptor was isolated from an adult who was a healthcare worker with PCR-confirmed SARS-CoV-2 infection or an uninfected control (not recorded which). In DNA, the CDR3 is TGCGCCAGCATGCTAACTAGCGGGAGCTTGAATGAGCAGTTCTTC. Its protein is CASMLTSGSLNEQFF. Full variable domain (rest looked up from reference TRBV5-1 and TRBJ2-1): KAGVTQTPRYLIKTRGQQVTLSCSPISGHRSVSWYQQTPGQGLQFLFEYFSETQRNKGNFPGRFSGRQFSNSRSEMNVSTLELGDSALYLCASMLTSGSLNEQFFGPGTRLTVL.